Given below is one T cell receptor (beta chain) in context. Its antigen is still unknown. Base qualities are not at hand, and no much larger clone is one base apart. Patients with a history of autoimmune disease or receiving systemic immunosuppression were excluded from the trial. Peripheral blood for TCR sequencing was drawn from every dose cohort at baseline, at cycle 4 day 1 and at cycle 7 day 1. The samples were drawn from a first-in-human, open-label, multicenter phase I dose-escalation trial of ivuxolimab. Adults with locally advanced or metastatic melanoma, renal cell carcinoma, hepatocellular carcinoma or head and neck squamous cell carcinoma were enrolled in the trial. Before TCR sequencing, CD4+ T cells and CD8+ T cells from peripheral blood were sorted into separate populations. To sequence the TCRbeta CDR3 region, genomic DNA was isolated from the sorted cells. The immunoSEQ Assay was used for sequencing of TCRbeta CDR3 regions. Here the immuneACCESS table is served through TCRdb, limited to in-frame sequences with V and J called. Missing clones are a known gap in these copies; in checked studies unresolved V genes cover under half, and the rest lacks a known reason. This sample comprises tens of thousands of clones, more than 75% of them detected only once. Jointly, the top ten make up less than 0.35% of the sample.

CDR1 and CDR2, looked up from the germline V gene, are SGHAT and FQNNGV. The germline ends are 16 bases apart after V is trimmed by 1 base and J by 6 bases. The CDR3 runs 15 residues from the cysteine to the phenylalanine. This entry keeps only the CDR3 DNA: 45 bases, framed from base 1. This specimen belongs to a study of OX40 agonist ivuxolimab in advanced cancers. The study in broad terms: Ivuxolimab was an agonistic, fully human IgG2 monoclonal antibody directed against OX40 (CD134), a costimulatory receptor. Among the roughly 54 dose-escalation patients, some 20 had hepatocellular carcinoma, around 15 melanoma, 9 renal cell carcinoma and 9 head and neck cancer. In the dose-escalation cohort, 82.7% of patients were male, and the mean age was around 60 years, with a range of about 20 to 90. The point of sequencing TCRbeta in the periphery was to test whether ivuxolimab changed TCR sequence diversity and drove clonal T-cell expansion. Intravenous ivuxolimab was administered to patients every 2 weeks at six dose levels: 0.01, 0.1, 0.3, 1.5, 3 and 10 mg/kg. The paper describes the monotherapy dose-escalation part (N of about 47 patients) of the phase I trial of ivuxolimab. Prior anti-PD-1, anti-PD-L1 or anti-CTLA-4 therapy was permitted, and roughly two fifths of dose-escalation patients had received checkpoint inhibitors. Partial responses occurred in three dose-escalation patients: two with cutaneous melanoma and one with hepatocellular carcinoma. What the work shows at the level of the full study, not this receptor alone: After ivuxolimab, CD8+ T cells had more expanded clones than CD4+ T cells on average. Which antigens the clonally expanded peripheral T cells were specific for was not determined. Low levels of normalized T-cell clonal expansion were also seen in some patients who did not respond. Partial responders in the 0.1-3.0 mg/kg groups had among the lowest normalized peripheral clonal expansion, especially among CD8+ T cells. At doses from 0.1 to 3.0 mg/kg, clonal expansion was seen in both CD4+ and CD8+ blood T cells between baseline and week 6.

In this chain, TRBV11-2 is recombined with TRBJ2-7; a weak D assignment points to TRBD2 (5 bases agree). The sample was CD4+ or CD8+ T cells sorted from blood, taken in a trial of the OX40 agonist ivuxolimab. This receptor was obtained from an adult with an advanced solid tumor such as melanoma, head and neck, liver or kidney cancer. The DNA reads TGTGCCAGCAGCTTAGTATTGGCGGGCAGTAGCGAGCAGTACTTC. Its coded protein is CASSLVLAGSSEQYF.